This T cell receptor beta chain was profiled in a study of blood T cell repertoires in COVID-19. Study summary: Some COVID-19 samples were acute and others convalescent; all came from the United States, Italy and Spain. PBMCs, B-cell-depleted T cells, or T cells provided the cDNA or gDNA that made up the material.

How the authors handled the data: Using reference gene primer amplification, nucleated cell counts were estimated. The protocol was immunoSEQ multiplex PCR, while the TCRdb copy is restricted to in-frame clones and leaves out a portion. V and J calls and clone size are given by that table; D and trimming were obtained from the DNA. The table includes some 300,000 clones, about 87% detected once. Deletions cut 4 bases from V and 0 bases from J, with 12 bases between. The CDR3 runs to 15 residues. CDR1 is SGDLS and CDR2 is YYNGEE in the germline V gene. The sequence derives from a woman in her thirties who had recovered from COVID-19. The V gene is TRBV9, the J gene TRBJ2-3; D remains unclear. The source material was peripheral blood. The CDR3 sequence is CASSPPQSSTDTQYF. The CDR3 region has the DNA TGTGCCAGCAGCCCCCCGCAGTCTAGCACAGATACGCAGTATTTT.